These 5 T cell receptor beta chains came from one sample sequenced in a study of blood T cells in healthy people across ages. Through a sample-barcoded 5' primer and a J-beta primer mix, a second PCR was run for about 6 to 11 cycles. TCRdb independently ran MiXCR on the 5' RACE reads; one entry per CDR3 protein. The sample has around 1,500,000 distinct CDR3 sequences; roughly 45% are singletons. Sequenced material: blood. All receptors derive from a young woman in good health.

This clonotype was counted only a few times. The gene calls are TRBV3-1 and TRBJ1-5; no clear D gene. This CDR3 is 13 amino acids long. The V end lost 4 bases, the J end lost 4 bases, and 8 bases lay between the germline ends. The germline V gene encodes CDR1 LGHDT and CDR2 YNNKEL (reference sequence). CDR3 in amino acids: CASSPAPNQPQHF. Here the CDR3 DNA reads TGTGCCAGCAGCCCCGCCCCAAATCAGCCCCAGCATTTT.

This clonotype was seen only a few times. CDR3 amino acids: CASSRGTSGRNEQFF. The CDR3 nucleotides read TGTGCCAGCAGTCGGGGGACTAGCGGGAGAAATGAGCAGTTCTTC. The rearrangement links TRBV7-9 to TRBJ2-1; 14 nucleotides match TRBD2. Germline V gene data show CDR1 as SEHNR and CDR2 as FQNEAQ (reference sequence). The CDR3 sequence is 15 residues long. Unmatched junction bases numbered 5, after V lost 6 bases and J lost 7 bases.

This clonotype occurred once. The chain uses TRBV27 and TRBJ1-5, with D tentatively TRBD1 (6 bases). The CDR3 loop spans 16 amino acids. V was cut by 5 bases and J by 0 bases, with 14 bases left in between. The germline V gene encodes CDR1 MNHEY and CDR2 SMNVEV (reference sequence). CDR3: CASSRRGDTSNQPQHF. CDR3 nucleotides: TGTGCCAGCAGTCGTAGGGGGGACACTAGCAATCAGCCCCAGCATTTT.

This clonotype was recorded a few times. V gene TRBV24-1 combines with J gene TRBJ2-5; 7 bases are shared with TRBD1. This CDR3 contains 17 residues. After removal of 2 bases from V and 0 bases from J, the junction contained 8 bases not matched to a gene. Germline lookup yields CDR1 KGHDR and CDR2 SFDVKD. The CDR3 reads CATSDSRQGLYQETQYF. The CDR3 DNA reads TGTGCCACCAGTGATTCCAGACAGGGATTGTACCAAGAGACCCAGTACTTC.

About this clonotype itself: An end of the junction differs from the germline gene, which may be a read error. This chain joins TRBV5-5 and TRBJ1-6; 7 bases agree with TRBD1. Per germline, CDR1 SGHKS and CDR2 YYEKEE (reference sequence). The CDR3 contains 16 residues. The CDR3 coding sequence is TGTACCAGCAGCTTGGGTGCGGGACAGAATAATTCACCCCTCCACTTT. Residues: CTSSLGAGQNNSPLHF.